This passage covers 2 T cell receptor beta chains from one sample sequenced in a study of cytomegalovirus exposure and HLA in healthy donors. In the PCR, 60 Vbeta and 13 Jbeta primers were used. Profiling relied on immunoSEQ multiplex PCR, and the TCRdb table lists in-frame clones only, not all of them. Of approximately 140,000 clones in the sample, 84% were seen once. The sample comprised PBMCs. These receptor sequences come from a man aged 50 to 59 in good health and CMV-seronegative.

The chain has TRBV7-8 and TRBJ2-7; D perhaps matches TRBD2 (6 bases). The V gene lost 3 bases and the J gene lost 2 bases, with 11 bases spanning the gap. From germline, CDR1 is SGHVS and CDR2 FQNEAQ. The CDR3 contains 14 residues. CDR3 nucleotide sequence: TGTGCCAGCAGCTTGGGAGGAAAGGCCTACGAGCAGTACTTC. It codes for CASSLGGKAYEQYF.

The gene calls are TRBV14 and TRBJ2-1; D unclear. Germline V gene sequence: CDR1 SGHDN, CDR2 FVKESK. V lost 3 bases and J lost 5, with 14 bases in between. The CDR3 consists of 15 residues. The CDR3 loop reads CASSQLGVKDNEQFF. CDR3 coding DNA: TGTGCCAGCAGCCAGCTAGGAGTCAAGGACAATGAGCAGTTCTTC.